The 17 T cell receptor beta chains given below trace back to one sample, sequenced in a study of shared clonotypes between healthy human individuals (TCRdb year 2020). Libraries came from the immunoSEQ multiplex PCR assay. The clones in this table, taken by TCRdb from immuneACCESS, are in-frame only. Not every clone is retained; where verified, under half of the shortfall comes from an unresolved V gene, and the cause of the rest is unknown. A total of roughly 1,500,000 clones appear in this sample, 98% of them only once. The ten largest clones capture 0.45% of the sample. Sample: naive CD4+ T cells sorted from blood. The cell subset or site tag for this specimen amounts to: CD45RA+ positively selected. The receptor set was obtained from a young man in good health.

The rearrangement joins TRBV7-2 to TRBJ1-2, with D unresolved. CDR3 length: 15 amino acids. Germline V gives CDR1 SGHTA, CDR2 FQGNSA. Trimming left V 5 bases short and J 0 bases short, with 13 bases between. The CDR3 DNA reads TGTGCCAGCAGCCCGCGACCACCTTCTAACTATGGCTACACCTTC. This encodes CASSPRPPSNYGYTF.

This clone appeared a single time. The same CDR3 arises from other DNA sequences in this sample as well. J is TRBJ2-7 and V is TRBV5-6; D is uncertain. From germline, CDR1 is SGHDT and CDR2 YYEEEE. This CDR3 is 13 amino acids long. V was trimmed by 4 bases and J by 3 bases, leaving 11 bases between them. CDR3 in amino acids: CASSPGRNYEQYF. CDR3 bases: TGTGCCAGCAGCCCCGGCAGAAACTACGAGCAGTACTTC. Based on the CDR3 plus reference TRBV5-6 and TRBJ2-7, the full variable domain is DAGVTQSPTHLIKTRGQQVTLRCSPKSGHDTVSWYQQALGQGPQFIFQYYEEEERQRGNFPDRFSGHQFPNYSSELNVNALLLGDSALYLCASSPGRNYEQYFGPGTRLTVT.

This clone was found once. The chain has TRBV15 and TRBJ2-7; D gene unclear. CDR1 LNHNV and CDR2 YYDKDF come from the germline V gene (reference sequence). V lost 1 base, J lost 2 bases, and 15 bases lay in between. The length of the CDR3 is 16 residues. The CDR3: CATSRGMSAETYEQYF. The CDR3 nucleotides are TGTGCCACCAGCAGAGGCATGTCTGCGGAGACCTACGAGCAGTACTTC.

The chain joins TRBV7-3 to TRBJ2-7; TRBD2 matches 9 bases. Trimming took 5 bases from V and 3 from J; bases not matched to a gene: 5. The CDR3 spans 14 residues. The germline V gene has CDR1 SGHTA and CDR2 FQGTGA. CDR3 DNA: TGTGCCAGCAGCGCCGGGACTAGCAGCTACGAGCAGTACTTC. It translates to CASSAGTSSYEQYF.

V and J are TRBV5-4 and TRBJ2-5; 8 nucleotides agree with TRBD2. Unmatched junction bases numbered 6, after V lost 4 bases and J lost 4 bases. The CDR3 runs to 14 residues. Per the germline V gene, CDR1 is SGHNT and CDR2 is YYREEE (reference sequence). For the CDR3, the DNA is TGTGCCAGCAGCATCGGGACTAGGGGAGAGACCCAGTACTTC. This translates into CASSIGTRGETQYF. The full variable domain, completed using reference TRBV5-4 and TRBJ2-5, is ETGVTQSPTHLIKTRGQQVTLRCSSQSGHNTVSWYQQALGQGPQFIFQYYREEENGRGNFPPRFSGLQFPNYSSELNVNALELDDSALYLCASSIGTRGETQYFGPGTRLLVL.

The CDR3 region is CASSPREKTQYF. CDR3 nucleotide sequence: TGTGCCAGCTCACCACGGGAAAAGACCCAGTACTTC. This chain connects TRBV18 to TRBJ2-5; no firm D call. Germline values: CDR1 KGHSH, CDR2 LQKENI. This CDR3 contains 12 residues. Trimming removed 1 base from V and 6 bases from J, with 6 bases in between. Filled out from reference TRBV18 and TRBJ2-5, the complete variable domain reads NAGVMQNPRHLVRRRGQEARLRCSPMKGHSHVYWYRQLPEEGLKFMVYLQKENIIDESGMPKERFSAEFPKEGPSILRIQQVVRGDSAAYFCASSPREKTQYFGPGTRLLVL.

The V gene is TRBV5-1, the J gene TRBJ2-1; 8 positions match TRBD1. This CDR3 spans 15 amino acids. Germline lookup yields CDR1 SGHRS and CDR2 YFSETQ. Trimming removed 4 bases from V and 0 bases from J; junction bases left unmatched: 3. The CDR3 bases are TGCGCCAGCAGCGCGGACAGGGCCTCCTACAATGAGCAGTTCTTC. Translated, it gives CASSADRASYNEQFF.

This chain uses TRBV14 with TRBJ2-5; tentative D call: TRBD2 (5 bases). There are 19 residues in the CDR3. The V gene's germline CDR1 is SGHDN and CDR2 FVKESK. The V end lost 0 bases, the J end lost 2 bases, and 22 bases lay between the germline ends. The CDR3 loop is CASSQEKSWRPRDQETQYF. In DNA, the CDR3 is TGTGCCAGCAGCCAAGAAAAGAGTTGGCGGCCGAGGGATCAAGAGACCCAGTACTTC. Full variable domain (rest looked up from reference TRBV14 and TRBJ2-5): EAGVTQFPSHSVIEKGQTVTLRCDPISGHDNLYWYRRVMGKEIKFLLHFVKESKQDESGMPNNRFLAERTGGTYSTLKVQPAELEDSGVYFCASSQEKSWRPRDQETQYFGPGTRLLVL.

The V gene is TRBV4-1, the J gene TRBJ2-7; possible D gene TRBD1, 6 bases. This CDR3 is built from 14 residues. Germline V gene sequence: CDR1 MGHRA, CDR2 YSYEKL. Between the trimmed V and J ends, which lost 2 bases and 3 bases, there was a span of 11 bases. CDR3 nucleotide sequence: TGCGCCAGCAGCCAACGGGACATCTTCTACGAGCAGTACTTC. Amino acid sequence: CASSQRDIFYEQYF.

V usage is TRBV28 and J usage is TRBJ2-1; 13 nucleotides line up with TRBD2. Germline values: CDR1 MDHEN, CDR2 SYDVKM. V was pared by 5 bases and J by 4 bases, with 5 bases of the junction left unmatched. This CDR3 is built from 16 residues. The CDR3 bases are TGTGCCAGCAGTCCCGTGGGACTAGCGGGGTACAATGAGCAGTTCTTC. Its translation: CASSPVGLAGYNEQFF. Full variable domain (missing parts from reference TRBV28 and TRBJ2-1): DVKVTQSSRYLVKRTGEKVFLECVQDMDHENMFWYRQDPGLGLRLIYFSYDVKMKEKGDIPEGYSVSREKKERFSLILESASTNQTSMYLCASSPVGLAGYNEQFFGPGTRLTVL.

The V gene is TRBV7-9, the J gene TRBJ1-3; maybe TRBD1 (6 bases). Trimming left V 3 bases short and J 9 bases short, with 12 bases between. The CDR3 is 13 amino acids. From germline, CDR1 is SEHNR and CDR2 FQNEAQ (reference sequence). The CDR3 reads CASSFADRFTIYF. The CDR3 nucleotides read TGTGCCAGCAGCTTCGCCGACAGGTTCACCATATATTTT.

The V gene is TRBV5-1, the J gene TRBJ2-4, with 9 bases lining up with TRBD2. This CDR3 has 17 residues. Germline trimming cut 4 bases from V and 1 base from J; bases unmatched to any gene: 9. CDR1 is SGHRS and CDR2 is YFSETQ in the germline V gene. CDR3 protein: CASSTSGGSVAKNIQYF. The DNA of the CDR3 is TGCGCCAGCAGCACCAGCGGGGGGTCTGTTGCCAAAAACATTCAGTACTTC.

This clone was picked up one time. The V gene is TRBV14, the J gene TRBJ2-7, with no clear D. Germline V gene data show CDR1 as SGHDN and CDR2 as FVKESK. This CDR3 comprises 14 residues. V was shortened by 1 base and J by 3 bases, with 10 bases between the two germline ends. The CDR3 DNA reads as TGTGCCAGCAGCCAAGTAGGCGCGATCTACGAGCAGTACTTC. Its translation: CASSQVGAIYEQYF.

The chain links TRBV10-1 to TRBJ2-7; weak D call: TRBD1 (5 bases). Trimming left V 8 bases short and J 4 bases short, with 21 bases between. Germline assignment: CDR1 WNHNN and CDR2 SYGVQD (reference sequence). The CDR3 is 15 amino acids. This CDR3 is CASSPSGSRVYEQYF. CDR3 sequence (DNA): TGCGCCAGCTCACCTTCTGGGTCCAGGGTATACGAGCAGTACTTC.

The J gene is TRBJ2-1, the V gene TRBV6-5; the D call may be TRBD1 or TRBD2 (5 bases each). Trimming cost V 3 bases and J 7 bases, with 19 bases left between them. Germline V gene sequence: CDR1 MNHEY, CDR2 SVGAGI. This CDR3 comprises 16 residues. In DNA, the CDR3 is TGTGCCAGCAGTTATAGAGGGGCACTCCTTGGGAATGAGCAGTTCTTC. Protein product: CASSYRGALLGNEQFF.

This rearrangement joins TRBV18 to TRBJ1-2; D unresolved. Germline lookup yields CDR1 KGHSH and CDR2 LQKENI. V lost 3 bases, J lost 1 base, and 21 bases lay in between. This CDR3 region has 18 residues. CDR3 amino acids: CASSPGGAGPARNYGYTF. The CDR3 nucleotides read TGTGCCAGCTCACCCGGTGGAGCCGGTCCAGCGCGTAACTATGGCTACACCTTC.

The CDR3: CASSKGVTGNQPQHF. The CDR3 DNA sequence: TGTGCCAGCTCAAAGGGGGTTACGGGCAATCAGCCCCAGCATTTT. The rearrangement joins TRBV18 to TRBJ1-5; maybe TRBD1 (6 bases). The germline V and J ends were trimmed by 5 bases and 2 bases, with 13 bases remaining between them. The CDR3 runs to 15 residues. CDR1 is KGHSH, CDR2 LQKENI, per germline. Full variable domain (missing parts from reference TRBV18 and TRBJ1-5): NAGVMQNPRHLVRRRGQEARLRCSPMKGHSHVYWYRQLPEEGLKFMVYLQKENIIDESGMPKERFSAEFPKEGPSILRIQQVVRGDSAAYFCASSKGVTGNQPQHFGDGTRLSIL.